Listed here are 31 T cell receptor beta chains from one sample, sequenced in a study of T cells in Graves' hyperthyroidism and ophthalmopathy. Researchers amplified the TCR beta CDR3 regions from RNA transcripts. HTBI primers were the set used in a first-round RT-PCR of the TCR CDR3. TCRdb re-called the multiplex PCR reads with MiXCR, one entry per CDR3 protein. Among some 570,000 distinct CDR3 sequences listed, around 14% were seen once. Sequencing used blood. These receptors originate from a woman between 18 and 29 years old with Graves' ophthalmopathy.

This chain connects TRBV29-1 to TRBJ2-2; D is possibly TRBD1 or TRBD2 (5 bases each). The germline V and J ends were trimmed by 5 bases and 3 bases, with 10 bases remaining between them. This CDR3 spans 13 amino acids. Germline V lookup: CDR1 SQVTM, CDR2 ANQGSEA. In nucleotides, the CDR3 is TGCAGCGTTTGGGACCCAGACACCGGGGAGCTGTTTTTT. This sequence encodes CSVWDPDTGELFF.

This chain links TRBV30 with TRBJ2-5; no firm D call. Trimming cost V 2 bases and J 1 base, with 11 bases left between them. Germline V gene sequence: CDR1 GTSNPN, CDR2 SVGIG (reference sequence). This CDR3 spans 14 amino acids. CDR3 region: CAWSHGRTQETQYF. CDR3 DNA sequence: TGTGCCTGGAGTCACGGACGGACCCAAGAGACCCAGTACTTC.

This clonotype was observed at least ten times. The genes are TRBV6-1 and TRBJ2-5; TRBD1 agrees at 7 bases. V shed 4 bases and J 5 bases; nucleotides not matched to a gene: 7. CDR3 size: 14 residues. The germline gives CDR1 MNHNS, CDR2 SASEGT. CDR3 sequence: CASSGRQGVETQYF. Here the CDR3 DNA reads TGTGCCAGCAGTGGACGACAGGGAGTGGAGACCCAGTACTTC.

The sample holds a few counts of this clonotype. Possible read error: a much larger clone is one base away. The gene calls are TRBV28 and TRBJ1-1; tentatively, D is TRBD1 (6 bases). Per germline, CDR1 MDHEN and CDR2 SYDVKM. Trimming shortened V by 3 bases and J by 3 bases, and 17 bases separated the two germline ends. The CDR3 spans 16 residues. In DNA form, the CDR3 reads TGTGCCAGCAGTTTCTGGACAGATAGTCTGTACACTGAAGCTTTCTTT. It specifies CASSFWTDSLYTEAFF.

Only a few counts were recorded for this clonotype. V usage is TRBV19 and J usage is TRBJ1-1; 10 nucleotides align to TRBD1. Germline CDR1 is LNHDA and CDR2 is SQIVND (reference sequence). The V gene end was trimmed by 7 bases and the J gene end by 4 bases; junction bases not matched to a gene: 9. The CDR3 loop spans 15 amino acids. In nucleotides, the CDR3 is TGTGCCAGTAATACTGGGACAGGGGCGTTCACTGAAGCTTTCTTT. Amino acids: CASNTGTGAFTEAFF.

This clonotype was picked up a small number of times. CDR3 nucleotides: TGCAGCGTTGGGACTAGGAAGACCCAGTACTTC. Its protein product is CSVGTRKTQYF. The chain uses TRBV29-1 and TRBJ2-5; 7 bases match TRBD2. V was pared by 4 bases and J by 6 bases, with 2 bases of the junction left unmatched. Germline V lookup: CDR1 SQVTM, CDR2 ANQGSEA. This CDR3 has 11 amino acids.

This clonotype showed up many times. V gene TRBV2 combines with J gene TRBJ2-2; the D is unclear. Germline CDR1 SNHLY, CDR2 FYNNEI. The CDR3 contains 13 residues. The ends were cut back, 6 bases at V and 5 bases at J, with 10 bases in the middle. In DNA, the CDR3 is TGTGCCAGCAGGGGAAGCCAGACCGGGGAGCTGTTTTTT. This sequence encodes CASRGSQTGELFF.

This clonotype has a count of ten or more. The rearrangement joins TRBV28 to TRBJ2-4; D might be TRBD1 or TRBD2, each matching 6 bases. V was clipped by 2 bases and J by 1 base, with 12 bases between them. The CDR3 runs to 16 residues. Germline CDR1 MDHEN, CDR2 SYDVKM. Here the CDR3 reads CASSLGRGLAKNIQYF. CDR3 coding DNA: TGTGCCAGCAGTTTAGGCAGGGGACTGGCCAAAAACATTCAGTACTTC. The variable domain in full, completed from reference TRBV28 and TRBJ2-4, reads DVKVTQSSRYLVKRTGEKVFLECVQDMDHENMFWYRQDPGLGLRLIYFSYDVKMKEKGDIPEGYSVSREKKERFSLILESASTNQTSMYLCASSLGRGLAKNIQYFGAGTRLSVL.

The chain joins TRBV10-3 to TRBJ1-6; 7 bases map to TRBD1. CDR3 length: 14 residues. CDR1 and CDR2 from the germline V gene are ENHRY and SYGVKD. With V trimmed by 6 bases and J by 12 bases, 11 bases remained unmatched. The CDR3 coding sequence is TGTGCCATCAGCAACAGGGGAGGGCGTCGACCCCTCCACTTT. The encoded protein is CAISNRGGRRPLHF.

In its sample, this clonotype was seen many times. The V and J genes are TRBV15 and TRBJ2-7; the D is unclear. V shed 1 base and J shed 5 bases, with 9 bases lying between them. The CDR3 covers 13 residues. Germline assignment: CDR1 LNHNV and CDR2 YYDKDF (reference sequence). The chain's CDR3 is CATSRGNSNEQYF. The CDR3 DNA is TGTGCCACCAGCAGAGGTAACAGTAACGAGCAGTACTTC.

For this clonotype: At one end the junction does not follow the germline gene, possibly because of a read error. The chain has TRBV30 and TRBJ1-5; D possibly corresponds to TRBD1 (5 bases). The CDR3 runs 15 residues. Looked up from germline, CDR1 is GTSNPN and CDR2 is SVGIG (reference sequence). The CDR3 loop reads CTWSVRTSSGQPQHF. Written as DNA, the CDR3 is TGTACCTGGAGTGTACGGACATCGTCTGGTCAGCCCCAGCATTTT.

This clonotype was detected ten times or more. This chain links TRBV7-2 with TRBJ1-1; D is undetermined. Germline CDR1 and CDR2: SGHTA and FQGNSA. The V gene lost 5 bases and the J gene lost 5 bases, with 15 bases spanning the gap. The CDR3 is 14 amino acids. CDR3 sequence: CASSRTLGSTEAFF. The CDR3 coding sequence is TGTGCCAGCAGCCGGACCCTCGGGAGTACTGAAGCTTTCTTT.

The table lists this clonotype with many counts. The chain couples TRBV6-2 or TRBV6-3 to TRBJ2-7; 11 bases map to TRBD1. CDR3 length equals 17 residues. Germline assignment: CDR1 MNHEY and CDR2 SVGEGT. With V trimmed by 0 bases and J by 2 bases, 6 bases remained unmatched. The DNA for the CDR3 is TGTGCCAGCAGTTACTCGATGGCGGACAGGGGGCCCTACGAGCAGTACTTC. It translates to CASSYSMADRGPYEQYF.

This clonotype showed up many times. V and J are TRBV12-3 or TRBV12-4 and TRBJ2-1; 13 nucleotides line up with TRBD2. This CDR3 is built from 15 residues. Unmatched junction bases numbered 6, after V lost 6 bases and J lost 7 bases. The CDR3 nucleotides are TGTGCCAGCAGGGGACTAGCGGGACTGTCGAATGAGCAGTTCTTC. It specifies CASRGLAGLSNEQFF.

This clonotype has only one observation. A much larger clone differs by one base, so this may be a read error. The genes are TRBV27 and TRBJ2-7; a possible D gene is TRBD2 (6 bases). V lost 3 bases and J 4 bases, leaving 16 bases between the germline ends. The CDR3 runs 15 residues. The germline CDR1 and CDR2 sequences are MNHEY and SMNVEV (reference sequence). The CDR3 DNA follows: TGTGCCAGCAGTTTTTGGGGGGTAAGGGAATACGAGCAGTACTTC. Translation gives CASSFWGVREYEQYF.

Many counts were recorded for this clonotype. CDR3: CASSLRRDSSTDTQYF. The CDR3 coding sequence is TGTGCCAGCAGCCTCCGCCGGGACAGTAGCACAGATACGCAGTATTTT. V gene TRBV7-3 combines with J gene TRBJ2-3; TRBD1 matches 7 bases. The CDR3 consists of 16 residues. Germline CDR1 SGHTA, CDR2 FQGTGA. The V and J ends lost 5 bases and 0 bases, in that order; junction bases with no gene match: 8. Drawing the rest from reference TRBV7-3 and TRBJ2-3, the complete variable domain is GAGVSQTPSNKVTEKGKYVELRCDPISGHTALYWYRQSLGQGPEFLIYFQGTGAADDSGLPNDRFFAVRPEGSVSTLKIQRTERGDSAVYLCASSLRRDSSTDTQYFGPGTRLTVL.

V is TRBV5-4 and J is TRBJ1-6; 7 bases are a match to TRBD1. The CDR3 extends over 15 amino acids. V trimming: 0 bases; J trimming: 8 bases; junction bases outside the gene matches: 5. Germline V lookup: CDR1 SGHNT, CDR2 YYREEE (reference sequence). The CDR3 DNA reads TGTGCCAGCAGCTTGGCCGGGACAGCTGATTCACCCCTCCACTTT. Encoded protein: CASSLAGTADSPLHF.

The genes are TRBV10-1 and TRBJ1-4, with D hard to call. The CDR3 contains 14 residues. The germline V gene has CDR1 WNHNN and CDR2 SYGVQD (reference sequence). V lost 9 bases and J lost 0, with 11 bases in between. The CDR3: CARTGPTTNEKLFF. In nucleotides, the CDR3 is TGCGCCAGGACCGGGCCCACAACTAATGAAAAACTGTTTTTT.

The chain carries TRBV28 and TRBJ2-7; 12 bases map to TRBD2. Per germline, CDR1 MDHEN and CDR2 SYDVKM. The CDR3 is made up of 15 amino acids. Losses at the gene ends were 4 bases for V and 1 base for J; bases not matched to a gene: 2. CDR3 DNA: TGTGCCAGCAGTTGGGGACTAGCGGGTTCCTACGAGCAGTACTTC. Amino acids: CASSWGLAGSYEQYF.

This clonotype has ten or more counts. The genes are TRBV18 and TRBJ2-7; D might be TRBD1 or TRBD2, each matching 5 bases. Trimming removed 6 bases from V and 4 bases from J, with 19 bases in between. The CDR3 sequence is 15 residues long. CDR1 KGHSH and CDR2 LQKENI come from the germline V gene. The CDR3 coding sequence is TGTGCCAGCTCGCCCAAAGGGGCCCCGGGGTACGAGCAGTACTTC. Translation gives CASSPKGAPGYEQYF.

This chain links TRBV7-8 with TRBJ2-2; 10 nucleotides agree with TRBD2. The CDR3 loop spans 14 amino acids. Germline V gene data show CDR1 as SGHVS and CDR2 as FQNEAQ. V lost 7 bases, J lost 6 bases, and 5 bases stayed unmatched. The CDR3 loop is CASNRAGGAGELFF. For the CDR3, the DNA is TGTGCCAGCAACCGAGCGGGAGGGGCCGGGGAGCTGTTTTTT.

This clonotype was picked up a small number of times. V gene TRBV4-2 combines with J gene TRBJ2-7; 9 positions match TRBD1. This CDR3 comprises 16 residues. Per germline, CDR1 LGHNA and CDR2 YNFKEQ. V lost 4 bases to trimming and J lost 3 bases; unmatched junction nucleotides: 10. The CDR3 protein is CASSRPQGQGFYEQYF. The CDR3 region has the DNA TGTGCCAGCAGCCGACCCCAGGGACAGGGCTTCTACGAGCAGTACTTC.

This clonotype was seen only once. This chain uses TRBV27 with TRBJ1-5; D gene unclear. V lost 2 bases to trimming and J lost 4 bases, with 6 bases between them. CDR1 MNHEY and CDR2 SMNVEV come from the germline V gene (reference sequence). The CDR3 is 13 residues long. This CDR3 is CASSLGINQPQHF. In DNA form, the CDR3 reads TGTGCCAGCAGTTTAGGCATAAATCAGCCCCAGCATTTT.

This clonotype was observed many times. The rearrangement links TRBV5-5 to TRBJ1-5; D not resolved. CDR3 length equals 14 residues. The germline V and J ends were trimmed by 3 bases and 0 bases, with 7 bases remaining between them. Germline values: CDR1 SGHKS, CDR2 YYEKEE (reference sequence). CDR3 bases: TGTGCCAGCAGCTCGGAATTTAGCAATCAGCCCCAGCATTTT. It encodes CASSSEFSNQPQHF.

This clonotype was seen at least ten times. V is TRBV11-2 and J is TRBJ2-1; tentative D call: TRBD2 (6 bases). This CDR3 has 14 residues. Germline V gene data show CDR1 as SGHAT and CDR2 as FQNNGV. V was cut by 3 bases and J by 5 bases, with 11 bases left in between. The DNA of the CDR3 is TGTGCCAGCAGCTTGGGAGGAGCCCACAATGAGCAGTTCTTC. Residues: CASSLGGAHNEQFF. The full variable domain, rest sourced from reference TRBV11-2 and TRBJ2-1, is EAGVAQSPRYKIIEKRQSVAFWCNPISGHATLYWYQQILGQGPKLLIQFQNNGVVDDSQLPKDRFSAERLKGVDSTLKIQPAKLEDSAVYLCASSLGGAHNEQFFGPGTRLTVL.

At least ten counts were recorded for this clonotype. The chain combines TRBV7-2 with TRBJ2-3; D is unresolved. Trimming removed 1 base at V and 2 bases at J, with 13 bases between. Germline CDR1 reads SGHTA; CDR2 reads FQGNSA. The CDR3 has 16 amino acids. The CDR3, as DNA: TGTGCCAGCAGCTTAGATGGAGAACTGTTCACAGATACGCAGTATTTT. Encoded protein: CASSLDGELFTDTQYF.

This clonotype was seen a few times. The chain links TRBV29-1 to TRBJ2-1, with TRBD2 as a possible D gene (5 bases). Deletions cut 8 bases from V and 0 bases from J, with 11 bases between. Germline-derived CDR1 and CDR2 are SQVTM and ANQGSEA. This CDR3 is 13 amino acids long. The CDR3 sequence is CSYEEDSYNEQFF. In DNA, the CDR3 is TGCAGCTACGAGGAGGACTCCTACAATGAGCAGTTCTTC.

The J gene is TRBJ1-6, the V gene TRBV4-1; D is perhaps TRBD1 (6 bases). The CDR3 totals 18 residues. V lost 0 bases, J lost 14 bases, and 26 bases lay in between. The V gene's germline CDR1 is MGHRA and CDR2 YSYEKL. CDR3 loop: CASSQEATRTALKGALHF. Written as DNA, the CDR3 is TGCGCCAGCAGCCAAGAGGCGACCCGGACAGCCCTAAAGGGAGCCCTCCACTTT.

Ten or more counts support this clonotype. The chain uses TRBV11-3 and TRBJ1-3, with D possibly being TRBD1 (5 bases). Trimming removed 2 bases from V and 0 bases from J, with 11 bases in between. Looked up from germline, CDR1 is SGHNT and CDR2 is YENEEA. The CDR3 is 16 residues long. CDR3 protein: CASSLSQGYSGNTIYF. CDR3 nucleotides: TGTGCCAGCAGCTTAAGTCAGGGCTACTCTGGAAACACCATATATTTT.

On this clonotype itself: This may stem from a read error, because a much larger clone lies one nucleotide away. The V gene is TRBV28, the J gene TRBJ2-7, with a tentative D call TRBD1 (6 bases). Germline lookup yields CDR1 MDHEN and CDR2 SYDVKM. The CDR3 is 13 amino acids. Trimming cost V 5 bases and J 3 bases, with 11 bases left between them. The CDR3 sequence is CASSDQQGYEQYF. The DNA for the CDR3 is TGTGCCAGCAGTGACCAACAGGGCTACGAGCAGTACTTC.

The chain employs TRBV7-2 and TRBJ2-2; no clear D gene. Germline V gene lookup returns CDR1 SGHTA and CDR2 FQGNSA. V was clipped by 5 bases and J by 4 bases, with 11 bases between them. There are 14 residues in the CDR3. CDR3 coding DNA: TGTGCCAGCAGCCCGGCCTTAGGCACCGGGGAGCTGTTTTTT. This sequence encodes CASSPALGTGELFF.